Each of the 9 T cell receptor beta chains below was sequenced from the same sample in a study of neurological immune-mediated disorders (dated by TCRdb to the late 2010s). Library prep was done by 5' RACE. Sequenced using an Illumina HiSeq 2500. TCRdb redid the processing of the public reads, applying fastp at Q25 and MiXCR, and retained in-frame beta chains. Entries that share a CDR3 protein sequence are merged under the most common genes and DNA. The sample table holds roughly 52,000 distinct CDR3 sequences, of which 4.5% to 7% were seen once. In total, the top ten clones hold 1.3% to 1.5% of the sample. Input material: CD4+ T cells from blood. The receptors were sampled from a woman aged 18-29 years with multiple sclerosis.

This clonotype was detected many times. The junction shows a germline mismatch at one end, possibly a read error. The chain couples TRBV20-1 to TRBJ2-5, with a possible D match to TRBD2 (5 bases). The CDR3 consists of 13 residues. CDR1 is DFQATT, CDR2 SNEGSKA, per germline (reference sequence). The CDR3 coding sequence is TGCAGTGCGAGAGTCCCCGGGGTTGAGACCCAGTACTTC. This translates into CSARVPGVETQYF.

This clonotype showed up many times. The chain recombines TRBV6-6 with TRBJ2-3, with D unresolved. Germline lookup yields CDR1 MNHNY and CDR2 SVGAGI (reference sequence). This CDR3 contains 16 residues. V was shortened by 0 bases and J by 6 bases, with 16 bases between the two germline ends. CDR3 nucleotides: TGTGCCAGCAGTTACTCGAATCGGGCCCTCCTCGATACGCAGTATTTT. Protein sequence: CASSYSNRALLDTQYF.

This clonotype occurred many times. This chain's CDR3 is CASSPTVLRITDTQYF. Written as DNA, the CDR3 is TGCGCCAGCAGCCCGACAGTGTTACGTATCACAGATACGCAGTATTTT. V and J are TRBV5-1 and TRBJ2-3; D might be TRBD1 (5 bases). CDR1 and CDR2 (germline): SGHRS, YFSETQ. Between the trimmed V and J ends, which lost 4 bases and 2 bases, there was a span of 17 bases. This CDR3 has 16 amino acids.

This clonotype came up many times. The chain uses TRBV10-1 and TRBJ2-3; a weak D match, TRBD2 (5 bases). The V gene's germline CDR1 is WNHNN and CDR2 SYGVQD (reference sequence). The CDR3 is 15 amino acids. V was cut by 5 bases and J by 4 bases, with 16 bases left in between. The CDR3 loop is CASSNTREPPDTQYF. CDR3 nucleotide sequence: TGCGCCAGCAGTAATACACGGGAACCCCCAGATACGCAGTATTTT.

This clonotype was counted only a few times. This sequence joins TRBV19 and TRBJ2-1; D is perhaps TRBD2 (6 bases). The germline CDR1 and CDR2 sequences are LNHDA and SQIVND (reference sequence). The CDR3 totals 15 residues. The ends were cut back, 4 bases at V and 10 bases at J, with 20 bases in the middle. The CDR3 loop is CASSTPSEGRKEQFF. The DNA for the CDR3 is TGTGCCAGTAGTACCCCGTCTGAGGGGAGGAAGGAGCAGTTCTTC.

The V gene is TRBV27, the J gene TRBJ1-1; D might be TRBD1 (6 bases). V lost 2 bases and J 0 bases, leaving 13 bases between the germline ends. This CDR3 contains 16 residues. Germline V gene sequence: CDR1 MNHEY, CDR2 SMNVEV (reference sequence). This CDR3 is CASSLMGQGMNTEAFF. The CDR3 region has the DNA TGTGCCAGCAGTTTAATGGGTCAGGGGATGAACACTGAAGCTTTCTTT.

This clonotype was seen many times. The rearrangement joins TRBV28 to TRBJ2-4; 7 bases match TRBD2. The CDR3 sequence is 17 residues long. Germline loops: CDR1 MDHEN, CDR2 SYDVKM. V dropped 1 base and J dropped 0; count of bases not matched to a gene: 6. The CDR3, as DNA: TGTGCCAGCAGTTTATATTCCAGCGGGGTAGCCAAAAACATTCAGTACTTC. Encoded protein: CASSLYSSGVAKNIQYF.

This clonotype came up many times. The V gene is TRBV28, the J gene TRBJ2-1; TRBD1 matches at 8 bases. The CDR3 spans 15 residues. The ends lost 9 bases at V and 4 bases at J; junction bases unmatched: 11. CDR1 is MDHEN, CDR2 SYDVKM, per germline. CDR3: CASKPQGAAYNEQFF. The DNA for the CDR3 is TGTGCCAGTAAACCTCAGGGGGCAGCATACAATGAGCAGTTCTTC.

In its sample, this clonotype was seen many times. The chain uses TRBV2 and TRBJ1-1; TRBD1 might be the D (5 bases). The V and J ends lost 4 bases and 0 bases respectively, with 12 bases between them. The CDR3 length is 15 residues. The V gene's germline CDR1 is SNHLY and CDR2 FYNNEI. The CDR3: CASSGGRGLNTEAFF. In DNA, the CDR3 is TGTGCCAGCAGTGGCGGACGGGGACTGAACACTGAAGCTTTCTTT. Drawing the rest from reference TRBV2 and TRBJ1-1, the complete variable domain is EPEVTQTPSHQVTQMGQEVILRCVPISNHLYFYWYRQILGQKVEFLVSFYNNEISEKSEIFDDQFSVERPDGSNFTLKIRSTKLEDSAMYFCASSGGRGLNTEAFFGQGTRLTVV.